What follows are 17 T cell receptor beta chains derived from one specimen sequenced in a study of blood T cell repertoires in COVID-19. Only in-frame clones appear in the TCRdb table, and some are missing; sequencing was by immunoSEQ multiplex PCR. The top ten clones hold about 2.8% of a sample with about 190,000 clones, approximately 78% of them seen once. The sequencing sample was made of peripheral blood. The receptors were gathered from a woman of 80 years or more with active or convalescent COVID-19.

This clone appeared a single time. CDR3 region: CASSPGTASYSNQPQHF. DNA of the CDR3: TGTGCCAGCAGTCCCGGGACAGCTTCGTATAGCAATCAGCCCCAGCATTTT. The rearrangement joins TRBV6-6 to TRBJ1-5; TRBD1 agrees at 7 bases. This CDR3 is 17 amino acids long. Germline V gene sequence: CDR1 MNHNY, CDR2 SVGAGI (reference sequence). The ends lost 5 bases at V and 0 bases at J; junction bases unmatched: 10.

The chain joins TRBV18 to TRBJ2-3, with D tentatively TRBD2 (6 bases). Germline CDR1 reads KGHSH; CDR2 reads LQKENI. The CDR3 extends over 12 amino acids. Trimming cost V 6 bases and J 3 bases, with 7 bases left between them. This chain's CDR3 is CASSGRTDTQYF. CDR3 sequence (DNA): TGTGCCAGCTCGGGGAGGACAGATACGCAGTATTTT. The full variable domain, with the rest looked up from reference TRBV18 and TRBJ2-3, is NAGVMQNPRHLVRRRGQEARLRCSPMKGHSHVYWYRQLPEEGLKFMVYLQKENIIDESGMPKERFSAEFPKEGPSILRIQQVVRGDSAAYFCASSGRTDTQYFGPGTRLTVL.

The V and J genes are TRBV6-2 or TRBV6-3 and TRBJ1-5; 8 nucleotides agree with TRBD1. From germline, CDR1 is MNHEY and CDR2 SVGEGT. Unmatched junction bases numbered 9, after V lost 1 base and J lost 4 bases. The CDR3 is 17 residues long. The CDR3, as DNA: TGTGCCAGCAGTTACTTCCTGGGGGGACAGGTAAATCAGCCCCAGCATTTT. It translates to CASSYFLGGQVNQPQHF.

The V and J genes are TRBV20-1 and TRBJ2-5, with 8 bases that match TRBD2. V dropped 3 bases and J dropped 5; count of bases not matched to a gene: 8. This CDR3 region has 14 residues. Germline V gives CDR1 DFQATT, CDR2 SNEGSKA (reference sequence). CDR3 protein: CSASETGGPETQYF. CDR3 sequence (DNA): TGCAGTGCTAGTGAGACGGGGGGGCCTGAGACCCAGTACTTC.

This clone has a single count. V and J are TRBV9 and TRBJ1-4; the match to TRBD1 covers 10 bases. CDR1 and CDR2 (germline): SGDLS, YYNGEE. The CDR3 is 15 amino acids. Trimming cost V 3 bases and J 6 bases; bases outside gene matches: 5. CDR3 DNA sequence: TGTGCCAGCAGCGAACGACAGGGGGCTGATGAAAAACTGTTTTTT. Encoded protein: CASSERQGADEKLFF.

The chain combines TRBV18 with TRBJ1-3; D is possibly TRBD1 (5 bases). The germline V gene encodes CDR1 KGHSH and CDR2 LQKENI. CDR3 length equals 15 residues. V was shortened by 2 bases and J by 2 bases, with 10 bases between the two germline ends. CDR3 DNA: TGTGCCAGCTCACCAGACCGGGGGGCTGGAAACACCATATATTTT. It is translated as CASSPDRGAGNTIYF.

The CDR3: CASSPTGWDTEAFF. The CDR3 DNA follows: TGTGCCAGCAGCCCCACGGGGTGGGACACTGAAGCTTTCTTT. The chain employs TRBV3-1 (or the pseudogene TRBV3-2) and TRBJ1-1, with D uncertain. The CDR3 sequence is 14 residues long. Germline-derived CDR1 and CDR2 are LGHDT and YNNKEL (reference sequence). Trimming shortened V by 4 bases and J by 3 bases, and 12 bases separated the two germline ends.

The chain links TRBV19 to TRBJ2-7; no clear D gene. This CDR3 region has 15 residues. The V gene lost 4 bases and the J gene lost 4 bases, with 17 bases spanning the gap. In germline, CDR1 is LNHDA, CDR2 SQIVND (reference sequence). The CDR3 DNA is TGTGCCAGTAGTAGGAGTGTCAAGTTAAGGTACGAGCAGTACTTC. This translates into CASSRSVKLRYEQYF.

V and J are TRBV6-5 and TRBJ2-1, with TRBD2 as a possible D gene (5 bases). Per the germline V gene, CDR1 is MNHEY and CDR2 is SVGAGI. Trimming removed 0 bases from V and 6 bases from J, with 6 bases in between. The CDR3 loop spans 13 amino acids. In DNA, the CDR3 is TGTGCCAGCAGTTACTCTCGGGGCAATGAGCAGTTCTTC. This encodes CASSYSRGNEQFF.

The V call is TRBV6-5, the J call TRBJ2-7, with TRBD2 matching over 8 bases. The CDR3 runs 15 residues. V dropped 2 bases and J dropped 5; count of bases not matched to a gene: 8. From germline, CDR1 is MNHEY and CDR2 SVGAGI. The CDR3 region is CASSYTLRGGDEQYF. The CDR3 nucleotides are TGTGCCAGCAGTTACACCCTTCGGGGGGGCGACGAGCAGTACTTC.

In its sample, this clone was seen a few times. The rearrangement joins TRBV19 to TRBJ1-5; TRBD1 is a possible D gene (6 bases). The germline V and J ends were trimmed by 5 bases and 0 bases, with 14 bases remaining between them. Germline V gene sequence: CDR1 LNHDA, CDR2 SQIVND (reference sequence). This CDR3 is 16 amino acids long. The CDR3 region is CASSQRQGNSNQPQHF. The CDR3 bases are TGTGCCAGTAGTCAACGTCAGGGGAATAGCAATCAGCCCCAGCATTTT.

This clone was observed once. The V and J genes are TRBV27 and TRBJ2-7; TRBD1 agrees at 10 bases. Germline lookup yields CDR1 MNHEY and CDR2 SMNVEV (reference sequence). CDR3 length: 16 residues. V gave up 5 bases and J gave up 4 bases; unmatched junction bases: 11. CDR3 protein: CASSRRSWTGGYEQYF. CDR3 nucleotides: TGTGCCAGCAGTCGCCGGTCCTGGACAGGGGGGTACGAGCAGTACTTC.

The rearrangement uses TRBV28 and TRBJ1-1; D unresolved. Trimming left V 3 bases short and J 5 bases short, with 13 bases between. The V gene's germline CDR1 is MDHEN and CDR2 SYDVKM. The CDR3 is 14 amino acids. CDR3 coding DNA: TGTGCCAGCAGTTTGCCGGAGACGAGGACTGAAGCTTTCTTT. It encodes CASSLPETRTEAFF.

This chain uses TRBV12-3 or TRBV12-4 with TRBJ2-2; D not certain. V gave up 6 bases and J gave up 8 bases, with 13 bases separating them. CDR3 size: 13 residues. This chain's CDR3 is CASSFTMSGELFF. The CDR3 bases are TGTGCCAGCAGCTTTACTATGTCGGGGGAGCTGTTTTTT.

The J gene is TRBJ2-7, the V gene TRBV6-5; D is uncertain. The germline gives CDR1 MNHEY, CDR2 SVGAGI. V was shortened by 5 bases and J by 2 bases, with 16 bases between the two germline ends. This CDR3 is 15 amino acids long. CDR3 protein: CASSLQKAGPYEQYF. The DNA for the CDR3 is TGTGCCAGCAGTCTACAAAAAGCTGGGCCCTACGAGCAGTACTTC.

The rearrangement joins TRBV9 to TRBJ2-5; the match to TRBD1 covers 7 bases. With V trimmed by 3 bases and J by 0 bases, 5 bases remained unmatched. The CDR3 is made up of 15 amino acids. Per the germline V gene, CDR1 is SGDLS and CDR2 is YYNGEE. The DNA for the CDR3 is TGTGCCAGCAGCGCACAGGGGATGTACCAAGAGACCCAGTACTTC. It translates to CASSAQGMYQETQYF.

To note about this clone: Other DNA variants within this sample encode the same CDR3. The rearrangement uses TRBV28 and TRBJ2-5; 7 bases match TRBD2. Germline trimming cut 6 bases from V and 5 bases from J; bases unmatched to any gene: 9. Germline CDR1 MDHEN, CDR2 SYDVKM. The CDR3 has 14 amino acids. The CDR3 nucleotides are TGTGCCAGCAGCCTCCGGGGGGTATGGGAGACCCAGTACTTC. Amino acid sequence: CASSLRGVWETQYF.